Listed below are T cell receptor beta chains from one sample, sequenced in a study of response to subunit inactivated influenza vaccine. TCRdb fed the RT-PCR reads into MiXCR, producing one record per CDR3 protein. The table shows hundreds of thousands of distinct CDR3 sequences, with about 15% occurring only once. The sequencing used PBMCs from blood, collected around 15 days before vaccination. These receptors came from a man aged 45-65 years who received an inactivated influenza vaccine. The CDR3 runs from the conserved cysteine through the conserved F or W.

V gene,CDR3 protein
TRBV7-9,CASSGRADTQYF
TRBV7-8,CASSPGTTGNYGYTF
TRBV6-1,CASKKSGTGNTEAFF
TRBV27,CASSFLAGDIVGELFF
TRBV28,CASSSQTQRTGANTEAFF
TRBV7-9,CASKRTGVDTGELFF
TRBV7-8,CASTSGTSGGWEQYF
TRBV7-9,CASSPIWGAGESSYEQYF
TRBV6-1,CASVVSWGTEAFF
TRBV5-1,CASTPRRAASSYEQYF
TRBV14,CASSPPGLAGELEQFF
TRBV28,CASSSRQGPQPQHF
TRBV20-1,CSARENTEAFF
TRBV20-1,CSARGTGWNTEAFF
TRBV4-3,CASSQDWPASSYEQYF
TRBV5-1,CASSLAGGSDQPQHF
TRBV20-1,CSALGAESSYEQYF
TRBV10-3,CATLDRNYGYTF
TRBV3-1,CASSSSGQDTQYF
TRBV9,CASSSSSSGSWAYNEQFF
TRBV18,CASSPGGQGSGQPQHF
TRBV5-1,CASSSPGSPLLNTEAFF
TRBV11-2,CASSYTTGNYEQYF
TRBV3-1,CASSQIAGGPNEQFF